A single sample gave rise to the 2 T cell receptor beta chains below, sequenced in a study of T cell responses to AZD1222 COVID-19 vaccine. Clones were sequenced by immunoSEQ multiplex PCR, and TCRdb holds only the in-frame ones, with some missing. The table lists roughly 100,000 clones, 85% to 90% of them singletons. The sample in question was peripheral blood, obtained on day 0 of AZD1222 vaccination. These receptors came from an adult in good health.

The chain is built from TRBV2 and TRBJ1-2; no clear D gene. The CDR3 totals 11 residues. V lost 8 bases, J lost 8 bases, and 12 bases lay in between. The germline gives CDR1 SNHLY, CDR2 FYNNEI. CDR3 amino acids: CASWEAGGYTF. DNA of the CDR3: TGTGCCAGCTGGGAGGCCGGGGGCTACACCTTC.

This sequence joins TRBV7-9 and TRBJ2-1, with 8 bases that match TRBD1. This CDR3 is built from 15 residues. From germline, CDR1 is SEHNR and CDR2 FQNEAQ (reference sequence). V shed 1 base and J 6 bases; nucleotides not matched to a gene: 5. In DNA form, the CDR3 reads TGTGCCAGCAGCTTAGGACAGGGGCGTATCAATGAGCAGTTCTTC. Translated, it gives CASSLGQGRINEQFF. The full variable domain, with the rest looked up from reference TRBV7-9 and TRBJ2-1, is DTGVSQNPRHKITKRGQNVTFRCDPISEHNRLYWYRQTLGQGPEFLTYFQNEAQLEKSRLLSDRFSAERPKGSFSTLEIQRTEQGDSAMYLCASSLGQGRINEQFFGPGTRLTVL.